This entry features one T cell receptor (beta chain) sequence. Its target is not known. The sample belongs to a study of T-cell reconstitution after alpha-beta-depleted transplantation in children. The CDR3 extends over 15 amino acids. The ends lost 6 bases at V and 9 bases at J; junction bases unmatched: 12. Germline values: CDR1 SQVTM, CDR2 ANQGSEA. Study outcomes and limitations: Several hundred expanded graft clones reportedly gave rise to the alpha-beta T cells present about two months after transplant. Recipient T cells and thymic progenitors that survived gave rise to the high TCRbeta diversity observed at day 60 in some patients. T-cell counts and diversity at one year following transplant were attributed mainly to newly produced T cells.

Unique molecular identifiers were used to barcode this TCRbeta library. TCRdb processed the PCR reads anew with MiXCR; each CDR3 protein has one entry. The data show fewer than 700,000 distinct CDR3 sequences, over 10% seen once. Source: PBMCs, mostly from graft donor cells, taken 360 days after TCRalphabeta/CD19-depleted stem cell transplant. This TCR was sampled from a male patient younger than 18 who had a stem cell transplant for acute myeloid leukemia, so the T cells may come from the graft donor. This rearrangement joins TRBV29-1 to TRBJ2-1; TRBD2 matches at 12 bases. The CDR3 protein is CSVSVLAGGNGEQFF. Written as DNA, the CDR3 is TGCAGCGTCTCCGTACTAGCGGGAGGAAATGGTGAGCAGTTCTTC.